The 31 T cell receptor beta chains in this list originate from one sample, sequenced in a study of T cells in Graves' hyperthyroidism and ophthalmopathy. From RNA transcripts, TCR beta CDR3 regions were amplified. The HTBI primer set drove a first-round RT-PCR of the TCR CDR3. TCRdb reprocessed the multiplex PCR reads via MiXCR and lists one record per CDR3 protein. The table includes roughly 740,000 distinct CDR3 sequences, about 15% detected once. Sequencing was performed on blood. The receptor source for this set is a man younger than 35 with Graves' hyperthyroidism.

The V call is TRBV7-9, the J call TRBJ1-3; D ambiguous. This CDR3 region has 18 residues. Germline values: CDR1 SEHNR, CDR2 FQNEAQ (reference sequence). The V gene lost 2 bases and the J gene lost 0 bases, with 17 bases spanning the gap. The CDR3 bases are TGTGCCAGCAGCTTAATTTCCAGCCCGTTGATCTCTGGAAACACCATATATTTT. Translated: CASSLISSPLISGNTIYF.

As concerns this clonotype: The junction does not match germline at one end; this may be a read error. The chain has TRBV3-1 and TRBJ2-2; D tentatively fits TRBD1 or TRBD2 (5 bases each). The CDR3 is 12 amino acids. Per germline, CDR1 LGHDT and CDR2 YNNKEL (reference sequence). This CDR3 is CASSLPIGELLF. The CDR3 bases are TGTGCCAGCAGCCTACCCATAGGGGAGCTGCTTTTT.

This clonotype was detected only a few times. V gene TRBV27 combines with J gene TRBJ2-7; D is perhaps TRBD1 (6 bases). CDR3 length: 17 residues. CDR1 is MNHEY and CDR2 is SMNVEV in the germline V gene (reference sequence). Trimming stripped 1 base from V and 6 bases from J, with 22 bases between. The CDR3 loop is CASSLWGPQGPGGEQYF. The CDR3 DNA is TGTGCCAGCAGTTTATGGGGTCCCCAGGGGCCAGGCGGCGAGCAGTACTTC.

J is TRBJ2-7 and V is TRBV28, with 11 positions matching TRBD2. CDR1 MDHEN and CDR2 SYDVKM come from the germline V gene. This CDR3 is built from 14 residues. The V segment lost 6 bases and the J segment 6 bases; nucleotides outside the gene matches: 7. CDR3 protein: CASSELAGEVEQYF. Written as DNA, the CDR3 is TGTGCCAGCAGCGAACTAGCGGGAGAAGTCGAGCAGTACTTC.

In DNA form, the CDR3 reads TGCAGTGTGCCCTCCTACGAGCAGTACTTC. Its protein is CSVPSYEQYF. The chain joins TRBV20-1 to TRBJ2-7; D gene uncertain. Per the germline V gene, CDR1 is DFQATT and CDR2 is SNEGSKA (reference sequence). The germline V and J ends were trimmed by 7 bases and 0 bases, with 4 bases remaining between them. The CDR3 is 10 residues long.

This clonotype showed up just a few times. The V gene is TRBV9, the J gene TRBJ2-3, with 12 bases identical to TRBD2. The CDR3 extends over 16 amino acids. CDR1 SGDLS and CDR2 YYNGEE come from the germline V gene. J gave up 7 bases and V 3 bases, and 9 bases lay outside the gene matches. This CDR3 reads CASSEGGGLAGHTQYF. The CDR3 DNA reads TGTGCCAGCAGCGAGGGAGGGGGACTAGCGGGCCATACGCAGTATTTT.

The chain uses TRBV9 and TRBJ2-1; a weak D match, TRBD2 (6 bases). CDR1 is SGDLS and CDR2 is YYNGEE in the germline V gene. There are 14 residues in the CDR3. V dropped 4 bases and J dropped 4 bases, with 12 bases sitting between them. The CDR3 region has the DNA TGTGCCAGCAGCCAAGAAAGCGGGTACAATGAGCAGTTCTTC. It is translated as CASSQESGYNEQFF.

The gene calls are TRBV3-1 and TRBJ2-1; D is possibly TRBD2 (5 bases). Germline-derived CDR1 and CDR2 are LGHDT and YNNKEL (reference sequence). The CDR3 covers 15 residues. V lost 6 bases, J lost 0 bases, and 12 bases lay in between. The CDR3: CASSKSGVSYNEQFF. In nucleotides, the CDR3 is TGTGCCAGCAGTAAAAGCGGAGTCTCCTACAATGAGCAGTTCTTC.

This clonotype was seen ten or more times. V is TRBV11-1 and J is TRBJ2-7; TRBD2 aligns across 9 bases. Germline lookup yields CDR1 SGHAT and CDR2 FQDESV (reference sequence). This CDR3 comprises 14 residues. With V trimmed by 4 bases and J by 2 bases, 3 bases remained unmatched. This chain's CDR3 is CASSSGGRAYEQYF. DNA for the CDR3: TGTGCCAGCAGCTCAGGCGGGAGGGCCTACGAGCAGTACTTC. Looking up the rest from reference TRBV11-1 and TRBJ2-7 gives the full variable domain: EAEVAQSPRYKITEKSQAVAFWCDPISGHATLYWYRQILGQGPELLVQFQDESVVDDSQLPKDRFSAERLKGVDSTLKIQPAELGDSAMYLCASSSGGRAYEQYFGPGTRLTVT.

The CDR3 DNA follows: TGCAGTGCTTCGGGTCCCTCAGCCGGGGAGCTGTTTTTT. Translating gives CSASGPSAGELFF. The chain uses TRBV20-1 and TRBJ2-2; D is uncertain. The V gene's germline CDR1 is DFQATT and CDR2 SNEGSKA (reference sequence). This CDR3 is built from 13 residues. Trimming took off 5 bases at V and 6 bases at J, with 13 bases between the two ends.

The table lists this clonotype with many counts. This sequence joins TRBV15 and TRBJ2-7; 12 nucleotides match TRBD2. J gave up 1 base and V 5 bases, and 3 bases lay outside the gene matches. This CDR3 has 15 residues. Germline CDR1 is LNHNV and CDR2 is YYDKDF (reference sequence). CDR3 protein: CATSFLAGGSYEQYF. CDR3 coding DNA: TGTGCCACCAGCTTCCTAGCGGGAGGGTCCTACGAGCAGTACTTC. Supplemented by reference TRBV15 and TRBJ2-7, the full variable domain reads DAMVIQNPRYQVTQFGKPVTLSCSQTLNHNVMYWYQQKSSQAPKLLFHYYDKDFNNEADTPDNFQSRRPNTSFCFLDIRSPGLGDTAMYLCATSFLAGGSYEQYFGPGTRLTVT.

This clonotype was observed at least ten times. This chain joins TRBV20-1 and TRBJ1-1, with 7 positions matching TRBD1. J gave up 3 bases and V 4 bases, and 5 bases lay outside the gene matches. Germline V lookup: CDR1 DFQATT, CDR2 SNEGSKA (reference sequence). CDR3 length equals 13 residues. The CDR3: CSANEGADTEAFF. CDR3 DNA: TGCAGTGCTAATGAGGGGGCGGACACTGAAGCTTTCTTT.

The V and J genes are TRBV28 and TRBJ2-2, with D unresolved. Trimming shortened V by 6 bases and J by 6 bases, and 8 bases separated the two germline ends. Germline V gives CDR1 MDHEN, CDR2 SYDVKM. This CDR3 region has 12 residues. The DNA for the CDR3 is TGTGCCAGCAGACCCAGTCCCGGGGAGCTGTTTTTT. It yields the protein CASRPSPGELFF.

The chain joins TRBV20-1 to TRBJ1-5, with unresolved D. This CDR3 is built from 13 residues. Germline lookup yields CDR1 DFQATT and CDR2 SNEGSKA (reference sequence). The V end was cut by 3 bases, the J end by 7 bases, with 13 bases between. The CDR3 protein is CSASRAGEQPQHF. CDR3 DNA: TGCAGTGCTAGTAGGGCTGGGGAACAGCCCCAGCATTTT.

At least ten counts were recorded for this clonotype. The gene calls are TRBV29-1 and TRBJ2-7; no definite D call. This CDR3 is built from 12 residues. V was cut by 5 bases and J by 1 base, with 9 bases left in between. Per germline, CDR1 SQVTM and CDR2 ANQGSEA. The CDR3 loop reads CSVWLGSYEQYF. The CDR3 region has the DNA TGCAGCGTTTGGCTGGGTTCCTACGAGCAGTACTTC.

The CDR3 protein is CASSTGTVSSYEQYF. The CDR3, as DNA: TGTGCCAGCAGTACGGGGACAGTGAGCTCCTACGAGCAGTACTTC. This sequence joins TRBV6-1 and TRBJ2-7, with TRBD1 matching over 7 bases. CDR1 and CDR2 (germline): MNHNS, SASEGT. Unmatched junction bases numbered 7, after V lost 5 bases and J lost 0 bases. The CDR3 runs to 15 residues.

This clonotype has at least ten counts. The J gene is TRBJ2-1, the V gene TRBV28, with 14 nucleotides matching TRBD2. This CDR3 spans 18 amino acids. V lost 5 bases to trimming and J lost 2 bases; unmatched junction nucleotides: 8. The germline V gene has CDR1 MDHEN and CDR2 SYDVKM. The CDR3 reads CASSPPGLAGVAYNEQFF. DNA of the CDR3: TGTGCCAGCAGTCCCCCGGGACTAGCGGGAGTTGCCTACAATGAGCAGTTCTTC.

The gene calls are TRBV20-1 and TRBJ2-5; D gene uncertain. The CDR3 extends over 10 amino acids. The ends were cut back, 6 bases at V and 7 bases at J, with 9 bases in the middle. CDR1 and CDR2 (germline): DFQATT, SNEGSKA (reference sequence). The CDR3 coding sequence is TGCAGTGCCTCTGACGGGACCCAGTACTTC. As protein: CSASDGTQYF.

This clonotype was found many times. CDR3 coding DNA: TGTGCCAGCAGCCCCCCCAATAGTCACACTGAAGCTTTCTTT. This codes for CASSPPNSHTEAFF. The V and J genes are TRBV3-1 and TRBJ1-1; no reliable D call. The ends were cut back, 4 bases at V and 3 bases at J, with 12 bases in the middle. The CDR3 contains 14 residues. The germline V gene encodes CDR1 LGHDT and CDR2 YNNKEL (reference sequence).

This clonotype appeared a few times. The chain recombines TRBV20-1 with TRBJ2-5, with 10 bases aligning to TRBD1. Trimming cost V 0 bases and J 3 bases; bases outside gene matches: 13. In germline, CDR1 is DFQATT, CDR2 SNEGSKA (reference sequence). CDR3 length equals 18 residues. The CDR3 DNA follows: TGCAGTGCTAGAGATCGTGGGAGACAGGGGGCGCCGGAAGAGACCCAGTACTTC. Amino acid sequence: CSARDRGRQGAPEETQYF.

The chain carries TRBV9 and TRBJ2-7; D might be TRBD1 (6 bases). Germline CDR1 SGDLS, CDR2 YYNGEE. Trimming stripped 3 bases from V and 2 bases from J, with 15 bases between. The CDR3 totals 15 residues. This CDR3 is CASSEGAGVAYEQYF. The CDR3 bases are TGTGCCAGCAGCGAGGGTGCAGGGGTTGCCTACGAGCAGTACTTC. Using reference TRBV9 and TRBJ2-7 for the parts outside the CDR3, the full variable domain is DSGVTQTPKHLITATGQRVTLRCSPRSGDLSVYWYQQSLDQGLQFLIQYYNGEERAKGNILERFSAQQFPDLHSELNLSSLELGDSALYFCASSEGAGVAYEQYFGPGTRLTVT.

In its sample, this clonotype was seen a few times. V and J are TRBV7-9 and TRBJ2-7; no firm D call. The germline V gene has CDR1 SEHNR and CDR2 FQNEAQ (reference sequence). The CDR3 is made up of 16 amino acids. Trimming removed 5 bases from V and 0 bases from J, with 17 bases in between. CDR3 protein: CASSMPSASFSYEQYF. Written as DNA, the CDR3 is TGTGCCAGCAGCATGCCCTCCGCCTCCTTCTCCTACGAGCAGTACTTC. The whole variable domain, filled in from reference TRBV7-9 and TRBJ2-7, reads DTGVSQNPRHKITKRGQNVTFRCDPISEHNRLYWYRQTLGQGPEFLTYFQNEAQLEKSRLLSDRFSAERPKGSFSTLEIQRTEQGDSAMYLCASSMPSASFSYEQYFGPGTRLTVT.

This clonotype was counted at least ten times. The chain has TRBV20-1 and TRBJ2-2; 10 bases align to TRBD2. Looked up from germline, CDR1 is DFQATT and CDR2 is SNEGSKA (reference sequence). The length of the CDR3 is 14 residues. The ends lost 5 bases at V and 1 base at J; junction bases unmatched: 1. The CDR3 protein is CSARTSGNTGELFF. CDR3 DNA sequence: TGCAGTGCTCGGACTAGCGGGAACACCGGGGAGCTGTTTTTT.

This clonotype has a single count. The V and J genes are TRBV2 and TRBJ2-7; 11 bases are shared with TRBD2. This CDR3 comprises 18 residues. V lost 8 bases, J lost 4 bases, and 19 bases stayed unmatched. CDR1 SNHLY and CDR2 FYNNEI come from the germline V gene. The CDR3 sequence is CASCLLGQRLAGTYEQYF. Here the CDR3 DNA reads TGTGCCAGCTGCCTCCTCGGACAGCGACTAGCGGGGACGTACGAGCAGTACTTC.

The chain combines TRBV7-2 with TRBJ2-7; D is uncertain. Trimming shortened V by 5 bases and J by 3 bases, and 11 bases separated the two germline ends. From germline, CDR1 is SGHTA and CDR2 FQGNSA. The length of the CDR3 is 13 residues. CDR3 coding DNA: TGTGCCAGCAGCCCCAGGATTAACTACGAGCAGTACTTC. It encodes CASSPRINYEQYF.

This clonotype was seen repeatedly, ten times or more. Mismatch with germline at one junction end may stem from a read error. The chain employs TRBV12-3 or TRBV12-4 and TRBJ2-1, with TRBD2 matching 10 bases. This CDR3 has 14 residues. CDR3 nucleotides: TGTGCCAGCAGTCTAGCGGGAGCCTCCAATGAGCAGTTCTTC. Protein: CASSLAGASNEQFF.

This clonotype was seen many times. The gene calls are TRBV20-1 and TRBJ2-1, with 14 bases aligning to TRBD2. This CDR3 has 19 residues. V dropped 3 bases and J dropped 0; count of bases not matched to a gene: 10. Germline V gene data show CDR1 as DFQATT and CDR2 as SNEGSKA (reference sequence). As DNA, the CDR3 is TGCAGTGCTAGGGGGGGACTAGCGGGAGTAGGGCCCTCCTACAATGAGCAGTTCTTC. This gives the protein CSARGGLAGVGPSYNEQFF.

This rearrangement joins TRBV20-1 to TRBJ2-7, with a tentative D call TRBD2 (6 bases). The CDR3 contains 12 residues. The V and J ends lost 2 bases and 9 bases respectively, with 14 bases between them. The germline CDR1 and CDR2 sequences are DFQATT and SNEGSKA (reference sequence). CDR3 DNA sequence: TGCAGTGCTAGAAGCCCTCTGGAGGGGCAGTACTTC. Translating gives CSARSPLEGQYF.

The chain is built from TRBV20-1 and TRBJ2-1, with D perhaps TRBD2 (7 bases). The germline gives CDR1 DFQATT, CDR2 SNEGSKA (reference sequence). Trimming took off 6 bases at V and 7 bases at J, with 22 bases between the two ends. The CDR3 runs 15 residues. Here the CDR3 DNA reads TGCAGTGCCCGAGGGATGAGGGAGGGGGTGAATGAGCAGTTCTTC. Protein: CSARGMREGVNEQFF.

This clonotype was seen many times. The genes are TRBV28 and TRBJ2-7; D call uncertain. V was shortened by 5 bases and J by 6 bases, with 14 bases between the two germline ends. The CDR3 is 13 amino acids. CDR1 is MDHEN and CDR2 is SYDVKM in the germline V gene. CDR3 loop: CASSNLSFGEQYF. Here the CDR3 DNA reads TGTGCCAGCAGTAACTTAAGCTTTGGCGAGCAGTACTTC.

This clonotype has ten or more counts. The chain recombines TRBV28 with TRBJ1-5; D gene uncertain. The CDR3 spans 14 residues. In germline, CDR1 is MDHEN, CDR2 SYDVKM. Trimming took 6 bases from V and 0 from J, leaving 9 bases between them. Here the CDR3 DNA reads TGTGCCAGCAGCAGTATTTATAGCAATCAGCCCCAGCATTTT. Translation: CASSSIYSNQPQHF. Based on the CDR3 plus reference TRBV28 and TRBJ1-5, the full variable domain is DVKVTQSSRYLVKRTGEKVFLECVQDMDHENMFWYRQDPGLGLRLIYFSYDVKMKEKGDIPEGYSVSREKKERFSLILESASTNQTSMYLCASSSIYSNQPQHFGDGTRLSIL.